This TCR beta chain is drawn from a study of T cell clonotyping in hematopoietic cell transplantation. Study-wide background: Cytoreduction preceded collection of pretransplant recipient samples.

Study-wide results and limits: CD4 and CD8 repertoire contributions could not be separated without sorting.

Documented time point: recipient sample about 28 days before transplant, after cytoreduction. TCRdb keeps only in-frame clones here, not all; method: immunoSEQ multiplex PCR. The sample has about 7,400 clones, more than 75% seen once. This CDR3 is 15 amino acids long. Looked up from germline, CDR1 is SGHRS and CDR2 is YFSETQ. Trimming removed 4 bases at V and 9 bases at J, with 22 bases between. In regard to this clone: The antigen is unknown.

The rearrangement joins TRBV5-1 to TRBJ1-1, with D possibly TRBD1 on 6 matching bases. Sequences were derived from peripheral blood mononuclear cells, sampled before stem cell transplant. The receptor was derived from a man between 60 and 70 years old with acute myeloid leukemia. Some clones in this sample may be carry-over from other donors' samples. CDR3 bases: TGCGCCAGCAGCCTGCTCCAACAGGGATCGGGCCAAGCTTTCTTT. It is translated as CASSLLQQGSGQAFF.